The clone carrying this T cell receptor (beta chain) was picked up one time. This entry is derived from a study of blood T cell repertoires in COVID-19. Study overall: Samples of COVID-19 (acute and convalescent) were obtained from the United States, Italy and Spain. PBMCs, B-cell-depleted T cells, or T cells provided the cDNA or gDNA that made up the material.

Looked up from germline, CDR1 is MDHEN and CDR2 is SYDVKM. The CDR3 sequence is 15 residues long. V lost 6 bases, J lost 5 bases, and 14 bases lay in between. Data came from immunoSEQ multiplex PCR; TCRdb stores just in-frame clones and leaves some out. This sample has 250,000 to 400,000 clones, with roughly 90% found just once. Followed longitudinally, the Seattle patients had been enrolled during active infection. This TCR was recovered from a woman aged 25 to 45 with COVID-19, enrolled during active disease. The source material was peripheral blood. The chain is built from TRBV28 and TRBJ1-6; D remains ambiguous. The CDR3 sequence is CASSIRGPNNSPLHF. The CDR3 DNA sequence: TGTGCCAGCAGCATCAGAGGGCCTAATAATTCACCCCTCCACTTT. Based on the CDR3 plus reference TRBV28 and TRBJ1-6, the full variable domain is DVKVTQSSRYLVKRTGEKVFLECVQDMDHENMFWYRQDPGLGLRLIYFSYDVKMKEKGDIPEGYSVSREKKERFSLILESASTNQTSMYLCASSIRGPNNSPLHFGNGTRLTVT.